This passage covers 7 T cell receptor beta chains from one sample sequenced in a study of radiotherapy plus CTLA-4 blockade in lung cancer. Sequencing used immunoSEQ multiplex PCR; TCRdb keeps in-frame clones, though not all of them. The sample records about 62,000 clones, 60% to 80% being singletons. Sample: peripheral blood, taken from a patient treated with radiotherapy plus ipilimumab. The receptors come from a human donor with non-small cell lung cancer who had a complete response to radiotherapy plus ipilimumab.

The chain has TRBV25-1 and TRBJ2-2, with no clear D. The CDR3 loop spans 16 amino acids. V was shortened by 1 base and J by 0 bases, with 9 bases between the two germline ends. CDR1 is MGHDK and CDR2 is SYGVNS in the germline V gene. The CDR3 spells CASSELAVANTGELFF. CDR3 nucleotides: TGTGCCAGCAGTGAATTGGCGGTTGCGAACACCGGGGAGCTGTTTTTT.

The CDR3 is CASSHPRGATEAFF. Here the CDR3 DNA reads TGTGCCAGCAGTCATCCGAGGGGGGCGACTGAAGCTTTCTTT. V and J are TRBV6-5 and TRBJ1-1; possibly TRBD1 for D (6 bases). The CDR3 extends over 14 amino acids. Germline CDR1 is MNHEY and CDR2 is SVGAGI. Trimming shortened V by 5 bases and J by 5 bases, and 15 bases separated the two germline ends.

This chain links TRBV4-1 with TRBJ2-7, with 10 bases matching TRBD1. CDR3 length equals 18 residues. Germline V gene data show CDR1 as MGHRA and CDR2 as YSYEKL. V was clipped by 2 bases and J by 5 bases; unmatched bases: 15. Here the CDR3 reads CASSQPYRDRGTRDEQYF. For the CDR3, the DNA is TGCGCCAGCAGCCAACCATACCGGGACAGGGGCACTCGGGACGAGCAGTACTTC.

This clone was seen more than once but under ten times. The rearrangement uses TRBV9 and TRBJ2-3, with 9 bases lining up with TRBD2. V shed 0 bases, J shed 0 bases, and the junction held 2 bases outside the gene matches. The CDR3 has 16 residues. CDR1 and CDR2 from the germline V gene are SGDLS and YYNGEE. The CDR3 is CASSVGLAVSTDTQYF. Here the CDR3 DNA reads TGTGCCAGCAGCGTAGGACTAGCGGTTAGCACAGATACGCAGTATTTT.

The V gene is TRBV7-2, the J gene TRBJ1-2; a weak D match, TRBD1 (6 bases). Looked up from germline, CDR1 is SGHTA and CDR2 is FQGNSA. Trimming cost V 5 bases and J 4 bases, with 17 bases left between them. The CDR3 extends over 15 amino acids. The CDR3 DNA reads TGTGCCAGCAGCGGGGAAGGGGGGAGCGGCTATGGCTACACCTTC. Translated, it gives CASSGEGGSGYGYTF. Filled out from reference TRBV7-2 and TRBJ1-2, the complete variable domain reads GAGVSQSPSNKVTEKGKDVELRCDPISGHTALYWYRQSLGQGLEFLIYFQGNSAPDKSGLPSDRFSAERTGGSVSTLTIQRTQQEDSAVYLCASSGEGGSGYGYTFGSGTRLTVV.

The rearrangement links TRBV27 to TRBJ2-3; D gene uncertain. Trimming pared 4 bases from V and 3 bases from J, leaving 8 bases between. Per germline, CDR1 MNHEY and CDR2 SMNVEV (reference sequence). The CDR3 loop spans 13 amino acids. Here the CDR3 reads CASSSPTTDTQYF. The CDR3, as DNA: TGTGCCAGCAGTTCCCCGACTACAGATACGCAGTATTTT.

This clone has a handful of counts. The chain carries TRBV2 and TRBJ2-1, with 8 bases fitting TRBD2. In germline, CDR1 is SNHLY, CDR2 FYNNEI. V lost 6 bases to trimming and J lost 4 bases; unmatched junction nucleotides: 5. The CDR3 sequence is 14 residues long. The DNA for the CDR3 is TGTGCCAGCAGGGCCCGCGGGGGGTACAATGAGCAGTTCTTC. As protein: CASRARGGYNEQFF.